This T cell receptor (beta chain) stems from a study of lymphopenia after photon versus proton radiotherapy. Notes on the study in general: Oligoclonal CD8+ Temra expansion after nadir drove photon patients' diversity drop.

Concerning this clone: Its antigen is not identified.

TCRdb's copy holds only in-frame clones and misses some; the assay was immunoSEQ multiplex PCR. The sample records tens of thousands of clones, approximately 90% being singletons. The germline CDR1 and CDR2 sequences are SGHRS and YFSETQ. CDR3 size: 14 residues. The ends were cut back, 0 bases at V and 0 bases at J, with 6 bases in the middle. This sequence originates from a woman in her sixties or seventies with cholangiocarcinoma. Some clones in this sample may be carry-over from other donors' samples. Specimen: peripheral blood, collected from a patient treated with proton-based radiotherapy. J is TRBJ2-5 and V is TRBV5-1; D not certain. CDR3 coding DNA: TGCGCCAGCAGCTTGGCAACTCACCAAGAGACCCAGTACTTC. Encoded protein: CASSLATHQETQYF.